Listed below are T cell receptor beta chains from one sample, sequenced in a study of blood T cell dynamics during melanoma immunotherapy. The method was immunoSEQ multiplex PCR; TCRdb's version includes in-frame clones alone and lacks a portion of them. The sample lists approximately 16,000 clones; 92% were seen once. The source was blood, collected from a patient treated with checkpoint blockade. The receptor set was obtained from a human donor with melanoma. Both conserved end residues are part of each CDR3. D genes are given only for firm matches. Some rows mark clone size as missing; the rest say once, few, many or name a class of expanded clone.

d_call: -
j_call: TRBJ2-2
clone_size: -
v_call: TRBV9
cdr3_nt: TGTGCCAGCAGTCCCAGGGAGGGGGCGACCGGGGAGCTGTTTTTT
cdr3_aa: CASSPREGATGELFF

d_call: -
j_call: TRBJ2-5
clone_size: -
v_call: TRBV19
cdr3_nt: TGTGCCAGTAGATCAGGTCCATACGTCGGAGAGACCCAGTACTTC
cdr3_aa: CASRSGPYVGETQYF

d_call: TRBD1
j_call: TRBJ1-2
clone_size: -
v_call: TRBV28
cdr3_nt: TGTGCCAGCAGTATCGGCAGGGGGAGGTATGGCTACACCTTC
cdr3_aa: CASSIGRGRYGYTF

d_call: TRBD2
j_call: TRBJ2-3
clone_size: -
v_call: TRBV30
cdr3_nt: TGTGCCTGGAGTCTCATGGCGGGGGGAACAGATACGCAGTATTTT
cdr3_aa: CAWSLMAGGTDTQYF

d_call: -
j_call: TRBJ1-1
clone_size: -
v_call: TRBV10-3
cdr3_nt: TGTGCCATCAGTGAGTCGACAGAGTACACTGAAGCTTTCTTT
cdr3_aa: CAISESTEYTEAFF

d_call: -
j_call: TRBJ2-3
clone_size: -
v_call: TRBV9
cdr3_nt: TGTGCCAGCAGCGTAGGCGAGGTTCTCTTCGATACGCAGTATTTT
cdr3_aa: CASSVGEVLFDTQYF

d_call: -
j_call: TRBJ1-1
clone_size: -
v_call: TRBV18
cdr3_nt: TGTGCCAGCTCAGCTACCCGGGACCCCTTGGAAGCTTTCTTT
cdr3_aa: CASSATRDPLEAFF

d_call: -
j_call: TRBJ2-2
clone_size: -
v_call: TRBV11-3
cdr3_nt: TGTGCCAGCAGCTTCCGACTAGGGTCCGGGGAGCTGTTTTTT
cdr3_aa: CASSFRLGSGELFF

d_call: TRBD1
j_call: TRBJ2-7
clone_size: -
v_call: TRBV19
cdr3_nt: TGTGCCAGTAGTAAAGGACAGGGGCAGGGGCAGTACTTC
cdr3_aa: CASSKGQGQGQYF

d_call: TRBD1
j_call: TRBJ2-7
clone_size: once
v_call: TRBV10-3
cdr3_nt: TGTGCCATCAGTGAGGGAACAGGGGGCTTCGACGAGCAGTACTTC
cdr3_aa: CAISEGTGGFDEQYF

d_call: -
j_call: TRBJ1-2
clone_size: -
v_call: TRBV2
cdr3_nt: TGTGCCAGCAGAGAACAGGGACCCGGGGGAGGCTACACCTTC
cdr3_aa: CASREQGPGGGYTF

d_call: TRBD2
j_call: TRBJ2-5
clone_size: -
v_call: TRBV14
cdr3_nt: TGTGCCAGCAGCCCACCAACGACTAGCAGGAGGGAGACCCAGTACTTC
cdr3_aa: CASSPPTTSRRETQYF

d_call: -
j_call: TRBJ2-1
clone_size: -
v_call: TRBV27
cdr3_nt: TGTGCCAGCAGTCCCCCTCTCCGAGCCTACAATGAGCAGTTCTTC
cdr3_aa: CASSPPLRAYNEQFF

d_call: TRBD1
j_call: TRBJ1-1
clone_size: -
v_call: TRBV19
cdr3_nt: TGTGCCAGTAGCTTACAGGGGGCAAACACTGAAGCTTTCTTT
cdr3_aa: CASSLQGANTEAFF

d_call: -
j_call: TRBJ1-1
clone_size: -
v_call: TRBV19
cdr3_nt: TGTGCCAGTAGTATTGCGGGGGAGGGAGTGAACACTGAAGCTTTCTTT
cdr3_aa: CASSIAGEGVNTEAFF

d_call: -
j_call: TRBJ1-6
clone_size: few
v_call: TRBV14
cdr3_nt: TGTGCCAGCAACCCTGGTGGTAATTCACCCCTCCACTTT
cdr3_aa: CASNPGGNSPLHF

d_call: TRBD2
j_call: TRBJ2-1
clone_size: -
v_call: TRBV28
cdr3_nt: TGTGCCAGCAGTCCTCAGCTAGCGGGAAGTTACAATGAGCAGTTCTTC
cdr3_aa: CASSPQLAGSYNEQFF

d_call: -
j_call: TRBJ1-2
clone_size: once
v_call: TRBV6-1
cdr3_nt: TGTGCCAGCAGTAACACACTACCACGGGACTATGGCTACACCTTC
cdr3_aa: CASSNTLPRDYGYTF

d_call: -
j_call: TRBJ2-2
clone_size: -
v_call: TRBV13
cdr3_nt: TGTGCCAGCAGCCCCAGGGTAAGGCCCGGGGAGCTGTTTTTT
cdr3_aa: CASSPRVRPGELFF

d_call: -
j_call: TRBJ1-2
clone_size: -
v_call: TRBV29-1
cdr3_nt: TGCAGCGTTGAAAAGCCGCCTGGCTATGGCTACACCTTC
cdr3_aa: CSVEKPPGYGYTF

d_call: TRBD2
j_call: TRBJ2-3
clone_size: -
v_call: TRBV10-1
cdr3_nt: TGCGCCAGCAGTGAGTCGCCTAGCGGGAGTGACACGCAGTATTTT
cdr3_aa: CASSESPSGSDTQYF

d_call: -
j_call: TRBJ2-7
clone_size: -
v_call: TRBV9
cdr3_nt: TGTGCCAGCAGCCCCCGTCTCAGTTCCTACGAGCAGTACTTC
cdr3_aa: CASSPRLSSYEQYF

d_call: TRBD1
j_call: TRBJ1-2
clone_size: -
v_call: TRBV29-1
cdr3_nt: TGCAGCGCTGGGACAGGAGGAGGCTACACCTTC
cdr3_aa: CSAGTGGGYTF

d_call: -
j_call: TRBJ2-3
clone_size: -
v_call: TRBV7-9
cdr3_nt: TGTGCCAGCAGCTTGGGTGGGGCGGCAGATACGCAGTATTTT
cdr3_aa: CASSLGGAADTQYF

d_call: -
j_call: TRBJ2-1
clone_size: -
v_call: TRBV10-3
cdr3_nt: TGTGCCATCAAAGTCTCCAATGAGCAGTTCTTC
cdr3_aa: CAIKVSNEQFF

d_call: -
j_call: TRBJ1-1
clone_size: -
v_call: TRBV7-8
cdr3_nt: TGTGCCAGCAGCTTAATGCGGACGGGGGGGGAGAACACTGAAGCTTTCTTT
cdr3_aa: CASSLMRTGGENTEAFF

d_call: TRBD1
j_call: TRBJ1-2
clone_size: once
v_call: TRBV19
cdr3_nt: TGTGCCAGTAGTCTACGACAGGGTTCTGGCTACACCTTC
cdr3_aa: CASSLRQGSGYTF

d_call: -
j_call: TRBJ2-1
clone_size: -
v_call: TRBV6-5
cdr3_nt: TGTGCCAGCAGCGCCGCCTGGATCTACAATGAGCAGTTCTTC
cdr3_aa: CASSAAWIYNEQFF

d_call: TRBD1
j_call: TRBJ2-7
clone_size: -
v_call: TRBV29-1
cdr3_nt: TGCAGCGTTGGAACAGGGGCCCCCTCCTACGAGCAGTACTTC
cdr3_aa: CSVGTGAPSYEQYF

d_call: -
j_call: TRBJ2-5
clone_size: once
v_call: TRBV11-2
cdr3_nt: TGTGCCAGCAGCTACCAAGAGACCCAGTACTTC
cdr3_aa: CASSYQETQYF

d_call: -
j_call: TRBJ2-1
clone_size: -
v_call: TRBV21-1
cdr3_nt: TGTGCCAGCAGCGGGCAGGGGCCTGAGCAGTTCTTC
cdr3_aa: CASSGQGPEQFF

d_call: -
j_call: TRBJ2-7
clone_size: once
v_call: TRBV2
cdr3_nt: TGTGCCAGCAGGGGAGCTATGGGCCGAGGGGAGCAGTACTTC
cdr3_aa: CASRGAMGRGEQYF

d_call: -
j_call: TRBJ1-1
clone_size: -
v_call: TRBV7-9
cdr3_nt: TGTGCCAGCAGGGAAGGGGGCACTGAAGCTTTCTTT
cdr3_aa: CASREGGTEAFF

d_call: TRBD1
j_call: TRBJ1-5
clone_size: -
v_call: TRBV7-9
cdr3_nt: TGTGCCAGCAGCCCGACAGGGGCCGGGGATCAGCCCCAGCATTTT
cdr3_aa: CASSPTGAGDQPQHF

d_call: -
j_call: TRBJ1-2
clone_size: -
v_call: TRBV27
cdr3_nt: TGTGCCAGCGGCCCTCTGGGGGGATATGGCTACACCTTC
cdr3_aa: CASGPLGGYGYTF

d_call: -
j_call: TRBJ2-3
clone_size: -
v_call: TRBV2
cdr3_nt: TGTGCCAGCAGTGACCTAGGGACATCCTTCACAGATACGCAGTATTTT
cdr3_aa: CASSDLGTSFTDTQYF

d_call: -
j_call: TRBJ2-6
clone_size: -
v_call: TRBV7-8
cdr3_nt: TGTGCCAGCAGCTCAACGGTTTATCCCAACGTCCTGACTTTC
cdr3_aa: CASSSTVYPNVLTF

d_call: -
j_call: TRBJ2-1
clone_size: -
v_call: TRBV28
cdr3_nt: TGTGCCAGCAGTTTAAATAGTAAGAGTGAGCAGTTCTTC
cdr3_aa: CASSLNSKSEQFF

d_call: TRBD1
j_call: TRBJ2-7
clone_size: -
v_call: TRBV11-2
cdr3_nt: TGTGCCAGCAGCCAGGACAGGGGGTCCTACGAGCAGTACTTC
cdr3_aa: CASSQDRGSYEQYF

d_call: -
j_call: TRBJ1-1
clone_size: once
v_call: TRBV28
cdr3_nt: TGTGCCAGCAGCTCCACCGGGGTAAGGGGAGGATTTGGCACTGAAGCTTTCTTT
cdr3_aa: CASSSTGVRGGFGTEAFF

d_call: TRBD1
j_call: TRBJ1-5
clone_size: -
v_call: TRBV18
cdr3_nt: TGTGCCAGCTCACCACAGGACAGGGTGATCAATCAGCCCCAGCATTTT
cdr3_aa: CASSPQDRVINQPQHF

d_call: -
j_call: TRBJ1-6
clone_size: -
v_call: TRBV6-6
cdr3_nt: TGTGCCAGCAGCCCTTCAGGACGGTATAATTCACCCCTCCACTTT
cdr3_aa: CASSPSGRYNSPLHF

d_call: -
j_call: TRBJ1-2
clone_size: -
v_call: TRBV5-1
cdr3_nt: TGCGCCAGCAGCCCTACAGGGTCAAATGGCTACACCTTC
cdr3_aa: CASSPTGSNGYTF

d_call: -
j_call: TRBJ1-1
clone_size: -
v_call: TRBV7-6
cdr3_nt: TGTGCCAGCCCACGACTGGCTTTCTTT
cdr3_aa: CASPRLAFF

d_call: -
j_call: TRBJ1-1
clone_size: once
v_call: TRBV15
cdr3_nt: TGTGCCACCAGCCCAGGAGCCTTGATCACTGAAGCTTTCTTT
cdr3_aa: CATSPGALITEAFF

d_call: TRBD1
j_call: TRBJ1-5
clone_size: -
v_call: TRBV11-2
cdr3_nt: TGTGCCAGCAGCTTAGATTCAAGGCAGGGGGGCAATCAGCCCCAGCATTTT
cdr3_aa: CASSLDSRQGGNQPQHF

d_call: TRBD1
j_call: TRBJ2-1
clone_size: -
v_call: TRBV7-2
cdr3_nt: TGTGCCAGCAGCCCCCGCCGGGACAGGGGTTCGGGTGAGCAGTTCTTC
cdr3_aa: CASSPRRDRGSGEQFF

d_call: -
j_call: TRBJ1-3
clone_size: -
v_call: TRBV18
cdr3_nt: TGTGCCAGCTCACCATTGAATCAGGGCTCTGGAAACACCATATATTTT
cdr3_aa: CASSPLNQGSGNTIYF

d_call: -
j_call: TRBJ2-2
clone_size: -
v_call: TRBV4-2
cdr3_nt: TGTGCCAGCAGCCAAGATGGGCAGGTGGCCACCGGGGAGCTGTTTTTT
cdr3_aa: CASSQDGQVATGELFF

d_call: TRBD2
j_call: TRBJ2-2
clone_size: -
v_call: TRBV7-2
cdr3_nt: TGTGCCAGCAGCTTAGTTCGCGGGAGCACCGGGGAGCTGTTTTTT
cdr3_aa: CASSLVRGSTGELFF

d_call: TRBD1
j_call: TRBJ2-1
clone_size: -
v_call: TRBV7-9
cdr3_nt: TGTGCCAGCAGCTCGGGACAGGGGTACAATGAGCAGTTCTTC
cdr3_aa: CASSSGQGYNEQFF

d_call: TRBD2
j_call: TRBJ2-5
clone_size: -
v_call: TRBV5-1
cdr3_nt: TGCGCCAGCAGACATACTAGCGGGTCCAAAGAGACCCAGTACTTC
cdr3_aa: CASRHTSGSKETQYF

d_call: TRBD1
j_call: TRBJ2-2
clone_size: -
v_call: TRBV9
cdr3_nt: TGTGCCAGCAGCGGGACAGGGAGAAACACCGGGGAGCTGTTTTTT
cdr3_aa: CASSGTGRNTGELFF

d_call: TRBD2
j_call: TRBJ2-1
clone_size: -
v_call: TRBV6-5
cdr3_nt: TGTGCCAGCAGTACCTGGGCTAGCGGGAGTTATGAGCAGTTCTTC
cdr3_aa: CASSTWASGSYEQFF

d_call: -
j_call: TRBJ2-5
clone_size: once
v_call: TRBV10-3
cdr3_nt: TGTGCCATCAGTGAGTCGGGAGGGACACAAGAGACCCAGTACTTC
cdr3_aa: CAISESGGTQETQYF

d_call: TRBD1
j_call: TRBJ2-2
clone_size: -
v_call: TRBV19
cdr3_nt: TGTGCCAGTAGGGCGACAGGGGGCGCGACCGGGGAGCTGTTTTTT
cdr3_aa: CASRATGGATGELFF

d_call: -
j_call: TRBJ2-5
clone_size: -
v_call: TRBV5-1
cdr3_nt: TGCGCCAGCAGCTTGACCCAAGAGACCCAGTACTTC
cdr3_aa: CASSLTQETQYF

d_call: TRBD2
j_call: TRBJ2-1
clone_size: -
v_call: TRBV11-2
cdr3_nt: TGTGCCAGCAGCTCCTCCTCCCGGGTAGCGGGGGAAGGTGAGCAGTTCTTC
cdr3_aa: CASSSSSRVAGEGEQFF

d_call: -
j_call: TRBJ1-2
clone_size: -
v_call: TRBV5-1
cdr3_nt: TGCGCCAGCAGCTTGGATGGAGCCCTTGGCTATGGCTACACCTTC
cdr3_aa: CASSLDGALGYGYTF